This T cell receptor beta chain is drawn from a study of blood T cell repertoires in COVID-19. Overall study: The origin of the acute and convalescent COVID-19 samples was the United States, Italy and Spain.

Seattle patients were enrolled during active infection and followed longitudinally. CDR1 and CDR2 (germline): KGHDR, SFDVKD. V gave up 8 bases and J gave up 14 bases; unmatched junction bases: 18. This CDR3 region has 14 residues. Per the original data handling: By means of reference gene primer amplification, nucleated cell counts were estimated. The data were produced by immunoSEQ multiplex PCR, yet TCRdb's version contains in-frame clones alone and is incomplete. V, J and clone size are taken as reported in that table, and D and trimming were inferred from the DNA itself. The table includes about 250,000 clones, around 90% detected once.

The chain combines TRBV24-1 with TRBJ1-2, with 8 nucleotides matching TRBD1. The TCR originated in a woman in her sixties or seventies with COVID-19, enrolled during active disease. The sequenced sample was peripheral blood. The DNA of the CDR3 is TGTGCCACCACCGACCCTCGGCCAGGGGGCAATGATACCTTC. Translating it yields CATTDPRPGGNDTF.